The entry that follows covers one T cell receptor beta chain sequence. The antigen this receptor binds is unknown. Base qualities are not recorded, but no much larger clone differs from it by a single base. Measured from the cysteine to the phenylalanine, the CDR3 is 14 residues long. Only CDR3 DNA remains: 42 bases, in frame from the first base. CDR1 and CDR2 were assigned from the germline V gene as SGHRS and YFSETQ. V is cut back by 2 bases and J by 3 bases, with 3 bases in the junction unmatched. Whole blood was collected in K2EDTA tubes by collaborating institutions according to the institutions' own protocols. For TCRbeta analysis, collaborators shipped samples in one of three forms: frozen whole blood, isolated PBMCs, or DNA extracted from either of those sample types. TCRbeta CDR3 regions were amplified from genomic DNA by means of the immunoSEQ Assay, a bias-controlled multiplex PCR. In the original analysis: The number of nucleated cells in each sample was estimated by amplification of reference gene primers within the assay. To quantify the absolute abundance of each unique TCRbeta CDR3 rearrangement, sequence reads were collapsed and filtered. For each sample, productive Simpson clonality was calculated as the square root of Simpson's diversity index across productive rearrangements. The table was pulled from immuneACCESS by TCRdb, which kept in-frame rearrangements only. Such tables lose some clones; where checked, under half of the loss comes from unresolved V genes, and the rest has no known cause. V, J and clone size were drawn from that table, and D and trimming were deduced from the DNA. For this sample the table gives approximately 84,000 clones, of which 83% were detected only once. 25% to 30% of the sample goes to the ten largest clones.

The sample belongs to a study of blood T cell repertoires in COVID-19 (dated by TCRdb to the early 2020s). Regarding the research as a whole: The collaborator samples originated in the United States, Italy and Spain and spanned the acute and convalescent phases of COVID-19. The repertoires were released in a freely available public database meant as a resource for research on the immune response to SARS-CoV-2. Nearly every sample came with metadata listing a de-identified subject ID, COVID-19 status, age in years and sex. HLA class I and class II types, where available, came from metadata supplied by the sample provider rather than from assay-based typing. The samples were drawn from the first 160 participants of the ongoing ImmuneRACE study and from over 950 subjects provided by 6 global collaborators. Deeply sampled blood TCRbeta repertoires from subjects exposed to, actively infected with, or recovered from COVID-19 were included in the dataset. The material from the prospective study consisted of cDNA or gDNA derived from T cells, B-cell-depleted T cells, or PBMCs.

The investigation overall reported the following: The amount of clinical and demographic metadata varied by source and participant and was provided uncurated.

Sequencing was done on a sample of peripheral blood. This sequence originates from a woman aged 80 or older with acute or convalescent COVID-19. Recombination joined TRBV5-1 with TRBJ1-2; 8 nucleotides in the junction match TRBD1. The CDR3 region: CASSFTGGDYGYTF. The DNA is TGCGCCAGCAGCTTCACAGGGGGAGACTATGGCTACACCTTC.